A selection of T cell receptor beta chains follows, all from one sample in a study of breast tumors, draining lymph nodes, adjacent tissues. One entry per CDR3 protein results from TCRdb running MiXCR on the multiplex PCR reads. The sample comprises fewer than 90,000 distinct CDR3 sequences, roughly 29% of which are singletons, and around 8.1% rests with the top ten. The material sequenced was axillary lymph node tissue. These receptor sequences come from a female donor with breast cancer. Some clones in this sample may be carry-over from other donors' samples. CDR3s include the opening cysteine and the closing phenylalanine or tryptophan. Fields, in order: V gene, D gene, J gene, clone size, CDR3 DNA, CDR3 protein. A D gene is named only where the DNA matches it firmly. Only some rows state a clone size, as once, few, many or a class for expanded clones.

>TRBV7-9|NA|TRBJ2-1|NA
TGTGCCAGCAGCCCGCCGCAACCCCCTTTCGGGTTCTTC
CASSPPQPPFGFF
>TRBV5-1|TRBD1|TRBJ2-7|many
TGCGCCAGCAGCTTCGACAGGGACTACGAGCAGTACTTC
CASSFDRDYEQYF
>TRBV28|TRBD2|TRBJ2-7|NA
TGTGCCAGCAGTACCCGGACTAGCGGAAAAATCTACGAGCAGTACTTC
CASSTRTSGKIYEQYF
>TRBV29-1|TRBD2|TRBJ2-1|many
TGCAGCGTTGTATTTTGGGGCGGGAGTGGATCCTACAATGAGCAGTTCTTC
CSVVFWGGSGSYNEQFF
>TRBV11-3|NA|TRBJ2-7|NA
TGTGCCAACAGATATTCTCGAGGCGTTGGAGGCAACGAGCAGTACTTC
CANRYSRGVGGNEQYF
>TRBV19|NA|TRBJ2-3|many
TGTGCCAGCGCCCCCAGGGGTAGCACAGATACGCAGTATTTT
CASAPRGSTDTQYF
>TRBV4-3|NA|TRBJ2-2|many
TGCGCCAGCAATCGTGCCGACGGGGAGCTGTTTTTT
CASNRADGELFF
>TRBV7-2|NA|TRBJ2-5|many
TGTGCCAGCAGTCCCGGCCGACAGGCCCCTTACTTC
CASSPGRQAPYF
>TRBV9|TRBD2|TRBJ2-1|NA
TGTGCCAGCAGCTTGGTACGGGAGGCCTACAATGAGCCGTTCTTC
CASSLVREAYNEPFF
>TRBV2|NA|TRBJ2-5|many
TGTGCCAGCAGGCCGGGGGCGGAGACCCAGTACTTC
CASRPGAETQYF
>TRBV7-2|NA|TRBJ2-1|many
TGTGCCAGCAGCTTAATGGCCAGGGGTGTGTCCTACAATGAGCAGTTCTTC
CASSLMARGVSYNEQFF
>TRBV9|TRBD1|TRBJ1-1|NA
TGTGCCAGCAGCGCTTCCGGGACAGTCTTGAACACTGAAGCTTTCTTT
CASSASGTVLNTEAFF
>TRBV11-3|NA|TRBJ2-7|many
TGTGCCAGCAGCTCTGGGACAACCAAATACGACGAGCAGTACTTC
CASSSGTTKYDEQYF
>TRBV24-1|NA|TRBJ1-4|NA
NA
CATSDAGTEQYFEKLFF
>TRBV7-9|NA|TRBJ2-3|many
TGTGCCAGCAGCTCGCCCAGACACACAGATACGCAGTATTTT
CASSSPRHTDTQYF
>TRBV6-5|TRBD1|TRBJ2-7|many
TGTGCCAGCAGCAGCTTCACCCACGGACAGGCAACCTACGAGCAGTACTTC
CASSSFTHGQATYEQYF
>TRBV18|NA|TRBJ1-4|many
TGTGCCAGCTCGGCGGGACACCCACTTGCAACTAATGAAAAACTGTTTTTT
CASSAGHPLATNEKLFF
>TRBV25-1|TRBD2|TRBJ2-5|once
TGTGCCAGCAGTGAATCGGGGGCGCGGGAGGCCCAGTACTTT
CASSESGAREAQYF
>TRBV20-1|NA|TRBJ2-3|NA
TGCAGTGCTGGTGTTGTGCGGGTGGGAGATACGCAGTATTTT
CSAGVVRVGDTQYF
>TRBV5-1|TRBD2|TRBJ2-5|many
TGCGCCAGCAGCCCCGGAAGCGGGAGGGAGACCCAGTACTTC
CASSPGSGRETQYF
>TRBV7-2|TRBD2|TRBJ2-7|many
TGTGCCAGCAGCTGGGCGGGAGGCCCCCGGGAGCAGTACTTC
CASSWAGGPREQYF
>TRBV30|TRBD1|TRBJ1-6|NA
TGTGCCTGGACCCGGGACAGGGGATCACCCCTCCACTTT
CAWTRDRGSPLHF
>TRBV6-5|TRBD1|TRBJ1-2|few
TGTGCCAGCAGTTACTCGGGACAGGGTTTGGGTGGCTACACCTTC
CASSYSGQGLGGYTF
>TRBV20-1|NA|TRBJ1-5|many
TGCAGTGCTAGCCCCCCCCTTCAGCCCCAGCATTTT
CSASPPLQPQHF
>TRBV29-1|TRBD1|TRBJ2-7|many
TGCAGCGTTAAGGGGGCTCATCCCTACGAGCAGTACTTC
CSVKGAHPYEQYF
>TRBV4-1|NA|TRBJ1-5|NA
TGCGCCAGCGGCCAAGAATCCGGATTTTTAGGGGTGGTTCGGCCCCAGCATTTT
CASGQESGFLGVVRPQHF
>TRBV20-1|TRBD1|TRBJ1-2|NA
TGCAGTGCTAGGCAGGGGGATTCCTATGGCTACACCTTC
CSARQGDSYGYTF
>TRBV10-2|TRBD1|TRBJ1-1|many
TGCGCCAGCACCGGACAGGGGGGCACTGAAGCTTTCTTT
CASTGQGGTEAFF
>TRBV6-5|TRBD1|TRBJ2-7|NA
TGTGCCAGCAGTCACACTCCTGGGGGACAGGGGCGATACGAGCAGTACTTC
CASSHTPGGQGRYEQYF
>TRBV7-9|NA|TRBJ1-2|many
TGTGCCAGCAGCTTAAACCAGGGGATCTACACCTTC
CASSLNQGIYTF
>TRBV4-1|TRBD1|TRBJ1-5|many
TGCGCCAGCAGCCTGGACAGGGATCGGCCCCAGCATTTT
CASSLDRDRPQHF
>TRBV20-1|NA|TRBJ2-7|many
TGCAGTGCTAGAGATCTCCGAGCCGGGACAACCTACGAGCAGTACTTC
CSARDLRAGTTYEQYF
>TRBV6-5|TRBD2|TRBJ2-1|NA
TGTGCCAGCAGTTCCGGGGGGGGTGGCAACAATGAGCAGTTCTTC
CASSSGGGGNNEQFF
>TRBV11-1|NA|TRBJ2-2|many
TGTGCCAGCAGCTTGGACAACACCGGGGAGCTGTTTTTT
CASSLDNTGELFF
>TRBV5-1|NA|TRBJ1-2|NA
TGCGCCAGCAGCTTGGAAGGAAACACCTTC
CASSLEGNTF
>TRBV29-1|TRBD1|TRBJ2-7|many
TGCAGTGCTCGACAGGGCGGACTTGAGCAGTACTTC
CSARQGGLEQYF
>TRBV10-3|TRBD1|TRBJ2-1|NA
TGTGCCATCCGTGATTCGGGACAGGACAATGAGCAGTTCTTC
CAIRDSGQDNEQFF
>TRBV30|NA|TRBJ1-5|many
TGTGCCTGCCAGGGGACTAACGGCAATCAGCCCCAGCATTTT
CACQGTNGNQPQHF
>TRBV12-3/TRBV12-4|TRBD1|TRBJ1-4|many
TGTGCCAGCAGCCTCCGACAGGGCGCGGAAAAACTGTTTTTT
CASSLRQGAEKLFF
>TRBV4-1|NA|TRBJ2-7|many
TGCGCCAGCAGCCAAGGACTGGGCTACGAGCAGTACTTC
CASSQGLGYEQYF
>TRBV29-1|NA|TRBJ2-7|NA
TGCAGCGTTGTAGGGCAGTTCTGCAAGCAGTACTTC
CSVVGQFCKQYF
>TRBV5-8|TRBD2|TRBJ2-1|many
TGTGCCAGCAGCCTTAGCGGGAGGGATTCGAATGAGCAGTTCTTC
CASSLSGRDSNEQFF
>TRBV19|NA|TRBJ1-5|many
TGTGCCAGTAGTATATCCGGGCTCCAGCCCCAGCATTTT
CASSISGLQPQHF
>TRBV18|NA|TRBJ2-7|many
TGTGCCAGCTCGTATCGTCAGGGGAAAGAGCAGTACTTC
CASSYRQGKEQYF